The sequence of this T cell receptor beta chain was determined in a study of cytomegalovirus exposure and HLA in healthy donors. General study findings and limits: The classifier was said to identify cytomegalovirus status with high specificity and sensitivity. An apparent linkage of common viral pathogens to several of the most significant clusters emerged in a later analysis.

Donors counted as nominally healthy when sampled, yet unrecorded immune exposures were likely. Concerning this clone: What it recognizes is unknown.

Both 60 Vbeta primers and 13 Jbeta primers went into the PCR. Sequencing used immunoSEQ multiplex PCR; TCRdb keeps in-frame clones, though not all of them. The sample comprises about 200,000 clones, 65% to 85% of which are singletons, and roughly 0.1% rests with the top ten. V was pared by 3 bases and J by 4 bases, with 17 bases between. CDR1 is SGHRS and CDR2 is YFSETQ in the germline V gene. CDR3 length: 15 residues. The TCR originated in a boy aged 2-15 years in good health and CMV-seronegative. V usage is TRBV5-1 and J usage is TRBJ2-7; possibly TRBD2 for D (7 bases). Sequenced material: PBMCs. The CDR3 here is CASSSPERGQYEQYF. The CDR3 nucleotides read TGCGCCAGCAGCTCCCCCGAGCGGGGACAATACGAGCAGTACTTC.